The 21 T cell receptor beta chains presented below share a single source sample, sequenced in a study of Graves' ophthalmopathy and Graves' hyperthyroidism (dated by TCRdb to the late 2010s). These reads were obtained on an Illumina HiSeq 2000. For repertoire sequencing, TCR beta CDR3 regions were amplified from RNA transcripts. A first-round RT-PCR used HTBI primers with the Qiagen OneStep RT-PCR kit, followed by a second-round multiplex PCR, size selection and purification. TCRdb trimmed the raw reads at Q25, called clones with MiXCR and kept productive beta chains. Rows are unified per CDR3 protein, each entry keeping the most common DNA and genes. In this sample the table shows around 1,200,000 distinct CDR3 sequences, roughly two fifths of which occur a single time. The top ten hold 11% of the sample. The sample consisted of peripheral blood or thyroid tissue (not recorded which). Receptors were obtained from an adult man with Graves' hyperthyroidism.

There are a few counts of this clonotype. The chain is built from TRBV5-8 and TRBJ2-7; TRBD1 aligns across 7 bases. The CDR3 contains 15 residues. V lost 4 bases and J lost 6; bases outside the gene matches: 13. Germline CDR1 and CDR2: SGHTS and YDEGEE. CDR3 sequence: CASSKAPRQGFEQYF. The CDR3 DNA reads TGTGCCAGCAGCAAGGCCCCGAGACAGGGTTTCGAGCAGTACTTC.

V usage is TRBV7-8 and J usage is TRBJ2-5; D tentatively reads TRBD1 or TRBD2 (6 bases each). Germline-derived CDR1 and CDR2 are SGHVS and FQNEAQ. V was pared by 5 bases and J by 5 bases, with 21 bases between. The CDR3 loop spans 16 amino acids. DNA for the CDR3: TGTGCCAGCAGCCTGCTAACAGGGCTAGCGATGGAGACCCAGTACTTC. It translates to CASSLLTGLAMETQYF. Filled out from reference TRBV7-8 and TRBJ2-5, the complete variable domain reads GAGVSQSPRYKVAKRGQDVALRCDPISGHVSLFWYQQALGQGPEFLTYFQNEAQLDKSGLPSDRFFAERPEGSVSTLKIQRTQQEDSAVYLCASSLLTGLAMETQYFGPGTRLLVL.

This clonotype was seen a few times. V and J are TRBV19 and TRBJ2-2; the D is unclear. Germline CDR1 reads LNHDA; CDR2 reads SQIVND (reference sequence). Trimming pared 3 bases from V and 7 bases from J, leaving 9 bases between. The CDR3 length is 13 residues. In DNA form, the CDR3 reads TGTGCCAGTAGTATCTCGTTGGGCGGGGAGCTGTTTTTT. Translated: CASSISLGGELFF.

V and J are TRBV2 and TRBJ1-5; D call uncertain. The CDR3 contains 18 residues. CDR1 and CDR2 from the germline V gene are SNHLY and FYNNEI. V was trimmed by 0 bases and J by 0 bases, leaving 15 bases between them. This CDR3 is CASSEALPAAYSNQPQHF. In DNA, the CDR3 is TGTGCCAGCAGTGAAGCGCTTCCCGCCGCTTATAGCAATCAGCCCCAGCATTTT.

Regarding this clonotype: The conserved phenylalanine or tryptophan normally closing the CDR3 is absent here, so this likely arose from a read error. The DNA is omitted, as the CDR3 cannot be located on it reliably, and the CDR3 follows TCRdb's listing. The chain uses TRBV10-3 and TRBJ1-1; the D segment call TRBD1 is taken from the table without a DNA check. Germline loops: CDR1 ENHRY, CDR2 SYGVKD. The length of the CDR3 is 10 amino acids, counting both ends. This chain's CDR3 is CAISGGGQFY.

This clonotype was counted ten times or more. CDR3 in DNA: TGCGCCAGCAGCTTGCCGCGGTCGGAGACCCAGTACTTC. Translated: CASSLPRSETQYF. The chain couples TRBV5-1 to TRBJ2-5; D gene unclear. The CDR3 is made up of 13 amino acids. CDR1 and CDR2 (germline): SGHRS, YFSETQ. V lost 1 base and J 5 bases, leaving 9 bases between the germline ends.

Here the CDR3 reads CASSFRHINEKLFF. CDR3 nucleotides: TGTGCCAGCAGCTTCCGGCACATTAATGAAAAACTGTTTTTT. The J gene is TRBJ1-4, the V gene TRBV7-9; D unresolved. The CDR3 spans 14 residues. Germline values: CDR1 SEHNR, CDR2 FQNEAQ (reference sequence). Between the trimmed V and J ends, which lost 3 bases and 4 bases, there was a span of 9 bases.

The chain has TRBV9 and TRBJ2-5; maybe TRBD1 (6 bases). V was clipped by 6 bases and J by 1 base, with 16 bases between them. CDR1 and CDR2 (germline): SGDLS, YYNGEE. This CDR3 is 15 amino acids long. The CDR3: CASNQGSLAQETQYF. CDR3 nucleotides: TGTGCCAGCAATCAGGGGTCGTTGGCCCAAGAGACCCAGTACTTC.

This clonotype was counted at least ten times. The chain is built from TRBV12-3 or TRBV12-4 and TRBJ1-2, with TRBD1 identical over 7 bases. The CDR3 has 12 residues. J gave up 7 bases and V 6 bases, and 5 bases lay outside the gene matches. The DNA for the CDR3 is TGTGCCAGCAGCCCAGACAGGGCTGGCTACACCTTC. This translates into CASSPDRAGYTF.

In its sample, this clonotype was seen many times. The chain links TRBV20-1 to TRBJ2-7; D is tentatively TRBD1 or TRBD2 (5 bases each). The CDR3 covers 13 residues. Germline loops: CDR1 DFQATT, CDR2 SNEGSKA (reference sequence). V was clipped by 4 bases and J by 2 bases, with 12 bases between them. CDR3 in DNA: TGCAGTGCTACCGGGGACGCCCCCTACGAGCAGTACTTC. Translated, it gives CSATGDAPYEQYF.

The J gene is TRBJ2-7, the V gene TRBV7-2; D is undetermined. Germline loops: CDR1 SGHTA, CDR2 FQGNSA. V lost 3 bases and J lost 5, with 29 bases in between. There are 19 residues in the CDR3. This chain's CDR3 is CASSLSPQARLGKGDEQYF. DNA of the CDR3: TGTGCCAGCAGCTTGTCTCCCCAGGCCCGTCTAGGAAAGGGTGACGAGCAGTACTTC.

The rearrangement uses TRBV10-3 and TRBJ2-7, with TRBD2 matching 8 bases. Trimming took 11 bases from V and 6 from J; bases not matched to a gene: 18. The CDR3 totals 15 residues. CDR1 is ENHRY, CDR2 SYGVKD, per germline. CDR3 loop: CAATNGGASSAEQYF. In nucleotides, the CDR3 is TGTGCCGCGACGAACGGGGGGGCGAGCTCCGCCGAGCAGTACTTC.

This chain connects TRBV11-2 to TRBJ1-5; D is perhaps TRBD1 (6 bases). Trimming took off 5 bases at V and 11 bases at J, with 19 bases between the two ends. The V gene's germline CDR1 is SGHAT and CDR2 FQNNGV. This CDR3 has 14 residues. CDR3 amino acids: CASSLRLGAETQHF. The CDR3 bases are TGTGCCAGCAGCCTCCGGTTGGGGGCAGAGACCCAGCATTTT.

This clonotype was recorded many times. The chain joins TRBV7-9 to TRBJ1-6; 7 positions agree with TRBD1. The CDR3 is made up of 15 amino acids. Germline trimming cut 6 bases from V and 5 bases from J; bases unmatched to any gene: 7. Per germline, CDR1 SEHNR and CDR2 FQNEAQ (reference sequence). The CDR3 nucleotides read TGTGCCAGCAGAGATGTACAGGGGAATAATTCACCCCTCCACTTT. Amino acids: CASRDVQGNNSPLHF.

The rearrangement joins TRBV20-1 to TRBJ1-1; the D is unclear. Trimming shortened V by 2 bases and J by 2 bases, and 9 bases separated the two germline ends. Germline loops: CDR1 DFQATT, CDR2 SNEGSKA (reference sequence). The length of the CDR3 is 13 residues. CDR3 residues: CSARLEGNTEAFF. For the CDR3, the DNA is TGCAGTGCTAGACTGGAGGGAAACACTGAAGCTTTCTTT.

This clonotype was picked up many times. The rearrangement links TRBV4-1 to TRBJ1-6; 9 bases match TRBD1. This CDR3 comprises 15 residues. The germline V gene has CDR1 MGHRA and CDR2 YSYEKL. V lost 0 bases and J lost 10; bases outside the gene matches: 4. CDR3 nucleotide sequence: TGCGCCAGCAGCCAAGAGGCGACAGGGGGATCACCCCTCCACTTT. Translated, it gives CASSQEATGGSPLHF.

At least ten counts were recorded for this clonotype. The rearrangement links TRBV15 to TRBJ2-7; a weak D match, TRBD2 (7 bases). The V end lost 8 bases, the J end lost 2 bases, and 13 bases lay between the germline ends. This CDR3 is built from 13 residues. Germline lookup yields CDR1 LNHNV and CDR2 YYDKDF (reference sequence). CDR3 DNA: TGTGCCACCGGGGGGGGCGCAGCCTACGAGCAGTACTTC. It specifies CATGGGAAYEQYF.

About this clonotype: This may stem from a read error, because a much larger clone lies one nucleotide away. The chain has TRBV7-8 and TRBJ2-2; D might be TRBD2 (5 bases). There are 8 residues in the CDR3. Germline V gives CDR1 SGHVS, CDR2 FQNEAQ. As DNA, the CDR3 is TGTGCCACTGAGCGGCTGCTTTTT. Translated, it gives CATERLLF. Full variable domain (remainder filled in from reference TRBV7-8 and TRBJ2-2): GAGVSQSPRYKVAKRGQDVALRCDPISGHVSLFWYQQALGQGPEFLTYFQNEAQLDKSGLPSDRFFAERPEGSVSTLKIQRTQQEDSAVYLCATERLLFGEGSRLTVL.

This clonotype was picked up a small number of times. CDR3 protein: CASAVVENTEAFF. CDR3 nucleotides: TGTGCCAGCGCCGTCGTGGAGAACACTGAAGCTTTCTTT. The chain carries TRBV12-3 or TRBV12-4 and TRBJ1-1; D gene uncertain. The length of the CDR3 is 13 residues. Trimming shortened V by 8 bases and J by 1 base, and 11 bases separated the two germline ends.

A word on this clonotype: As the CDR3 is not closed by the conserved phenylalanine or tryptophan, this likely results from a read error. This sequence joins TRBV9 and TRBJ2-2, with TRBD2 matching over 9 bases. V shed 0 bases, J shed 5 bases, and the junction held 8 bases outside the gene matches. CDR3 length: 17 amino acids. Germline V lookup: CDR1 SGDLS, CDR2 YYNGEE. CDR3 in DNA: TGTGCCAGCAGCGTAGCGGCTAGCGGGACCGGAACCGGGGAGCTGTTTCTT. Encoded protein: CASSVAASGTGTGELFL.

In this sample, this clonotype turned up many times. CDR3 loop: CASRRQMQETQYF. In nucleotides, the CDR3 is TGTGCCAGCAGGAGACAGATGCAAGAGACCCAGTACTTC. This sequence joins TRBV12-3 or TRBV12-4 and TRBJ2-5, with D perhaps TRBD1 (5 bases). The V and J ends lost 6 bases and 2 bases respectively, with 10 bases between them. The CDR3 loop spans 13 amino acids.